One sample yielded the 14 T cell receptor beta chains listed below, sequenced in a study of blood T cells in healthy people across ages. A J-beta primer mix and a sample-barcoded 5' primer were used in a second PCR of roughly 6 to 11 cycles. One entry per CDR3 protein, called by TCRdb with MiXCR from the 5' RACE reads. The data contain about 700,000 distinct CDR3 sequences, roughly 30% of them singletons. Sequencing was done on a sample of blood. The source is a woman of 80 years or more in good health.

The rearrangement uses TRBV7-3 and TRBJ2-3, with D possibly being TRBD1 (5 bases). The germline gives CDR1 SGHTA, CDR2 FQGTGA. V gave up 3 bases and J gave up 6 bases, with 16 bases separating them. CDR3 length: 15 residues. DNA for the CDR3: TGTGCCAGCAGCTTCTCAGGGCGTCGCATGGATACGCAGTATTTT. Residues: CASSFSGRRMDTQYF.

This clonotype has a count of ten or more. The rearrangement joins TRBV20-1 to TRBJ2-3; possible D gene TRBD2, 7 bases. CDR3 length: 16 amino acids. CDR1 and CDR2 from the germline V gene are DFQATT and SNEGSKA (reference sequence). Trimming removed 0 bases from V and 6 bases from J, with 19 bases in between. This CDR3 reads CSARDPWRGPLDTQYF. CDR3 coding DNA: TGCAGTGCTAGAGACCCCTGGCGGGGGCCACTGGATACGCAGTATTTT.

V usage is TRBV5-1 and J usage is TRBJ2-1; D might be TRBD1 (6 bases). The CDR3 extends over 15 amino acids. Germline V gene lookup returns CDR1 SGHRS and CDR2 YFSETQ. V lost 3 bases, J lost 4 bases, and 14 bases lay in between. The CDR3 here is CASSSGQNSYNEQFF. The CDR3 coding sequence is TGCGCCAGCAGCTCGGGACAAAACTCTTACAATGAGCAGTTCTTC. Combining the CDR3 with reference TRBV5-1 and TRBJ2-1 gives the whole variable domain KAGVTQTPRYLIKTRGQQVTLSCSPISGHRSVSWYQQTPGQGLQFLFEYFSETQRNKGNFPGRFSGRQFSNSRSEMNVSTLELGDSALYLCASSSGQNSYNEQFFGPGTRLTVL.

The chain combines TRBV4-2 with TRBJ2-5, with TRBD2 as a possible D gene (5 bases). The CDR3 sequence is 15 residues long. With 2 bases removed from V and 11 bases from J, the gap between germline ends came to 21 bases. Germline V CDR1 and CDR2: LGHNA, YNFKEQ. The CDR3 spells CASSQRQDSFLQQYF. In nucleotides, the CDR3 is TGTGCCAGCAGCCAAAGGCAGGACTCGTTCTTGCAGCAGTACTTC.

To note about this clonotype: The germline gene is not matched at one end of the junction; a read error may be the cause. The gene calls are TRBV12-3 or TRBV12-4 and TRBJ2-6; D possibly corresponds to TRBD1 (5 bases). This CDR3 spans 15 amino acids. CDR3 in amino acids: CASSFYRSGANVLTF. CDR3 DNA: TGTGCCAGCAGTTTTTACAGATCTGGGGCCAACGTCCTGACTTTT.

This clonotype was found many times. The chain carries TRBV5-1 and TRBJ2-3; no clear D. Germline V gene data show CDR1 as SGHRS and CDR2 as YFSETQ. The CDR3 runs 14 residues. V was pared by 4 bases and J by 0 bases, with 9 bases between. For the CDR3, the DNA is TGCGCCAGCAGCCACGTTGAGAGCACAGATACGCAGTATTTT. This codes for CASSHVESTDTQYF. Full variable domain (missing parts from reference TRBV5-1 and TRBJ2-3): KAGVTQTPRYLIKTRGQQVTLSCSPISGHRSVSWYQQTPGQGLQFLFEYFSETQRNKGNFPGRFSGRQFSNSRSEMNVSTLELGDSALYLCASSHVESTDTQYFGPGTRLTVL.

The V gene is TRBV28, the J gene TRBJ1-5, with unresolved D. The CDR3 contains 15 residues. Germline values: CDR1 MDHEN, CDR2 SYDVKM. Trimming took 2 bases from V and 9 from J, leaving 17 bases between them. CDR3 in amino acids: CASSLLGTEGWPQHF. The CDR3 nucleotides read TGTGCCAGCAGTTTACTGGGCACCGAGGGATGGCCCCAGCATTTT. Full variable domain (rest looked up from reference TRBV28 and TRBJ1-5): DVKVTQSSRYLVKRTGEKVFLECVQDMDHENMFWYRQDPGLGLRLIYFSYDVKMKEKGDIPEGYSVSREKKERFSLILESASTNQTSMYLCASSLLGTEGWPQHFGDGTRLSIL.

CDR3 nucleotides: TGCAGTGCTAGAGAGGGGACTAGCGGCCAGGGTGAGCAGTTCTTC. Translated, it gives CSAREGTSGQGEQFF. The chain employs TRBV20-1 and TRBJ2-1, with 11 bases identical to TRBD2. The length of the CDR3 is 15 residues. With 0 bases clipped from V and 9 bases from J, the junction kept 7 bases outside the gene matches. Germline CDR1 and CDR2: DFQATT and SNEGSKA (reference sequence).

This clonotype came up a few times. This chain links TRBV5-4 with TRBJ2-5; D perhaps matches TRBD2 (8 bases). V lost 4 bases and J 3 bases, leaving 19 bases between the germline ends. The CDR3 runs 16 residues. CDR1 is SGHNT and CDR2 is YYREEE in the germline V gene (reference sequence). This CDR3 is CASSQGGLAGKETQYF. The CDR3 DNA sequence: TGTGCCAGCAGCCAGGGGGGCCTAGCGGGTAAAGAGACCCAGTACTTC.

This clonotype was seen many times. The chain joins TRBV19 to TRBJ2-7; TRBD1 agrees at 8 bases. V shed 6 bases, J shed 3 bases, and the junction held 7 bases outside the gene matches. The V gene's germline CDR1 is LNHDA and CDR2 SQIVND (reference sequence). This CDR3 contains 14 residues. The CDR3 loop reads CASSGTGDRYEQYF. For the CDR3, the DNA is TGTGCCAGTAGCGGGACAGGTGATCGCTACGAGCAGTACTTC.

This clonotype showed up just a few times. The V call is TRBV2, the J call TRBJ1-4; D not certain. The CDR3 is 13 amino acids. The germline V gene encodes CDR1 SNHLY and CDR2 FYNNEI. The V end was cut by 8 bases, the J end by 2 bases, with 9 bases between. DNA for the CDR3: TGTGCCAGCCAAGGGATGACTAATGAAAAACTGTTTTTT. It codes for CASQGMTNEKLFF.

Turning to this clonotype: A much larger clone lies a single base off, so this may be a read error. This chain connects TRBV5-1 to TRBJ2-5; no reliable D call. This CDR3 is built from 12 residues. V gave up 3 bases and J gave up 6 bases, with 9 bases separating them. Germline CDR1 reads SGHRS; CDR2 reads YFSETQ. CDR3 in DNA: TGCGCCAGCAGCTATGTGCAAAAGACCCAGTACTTC. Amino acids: CASSYVQKTQYF.

The CDR3 DNA follows: TGTGCCAGCAGCCAGTCCACCACGAGCACCGGGGAGCTGTTTTTT. This sequence encodes CASSQSTTSTGELFF. J is TRBJ2-2 and V is TRBV7-2; no clear D gene. Germline lookup yields CDR1 SGHTA and CDR2 FQGNSA. The V end was cut by 5 bases, the J end by 4 bases, with 14 bases between. The CDR3 has 15 amino acids.

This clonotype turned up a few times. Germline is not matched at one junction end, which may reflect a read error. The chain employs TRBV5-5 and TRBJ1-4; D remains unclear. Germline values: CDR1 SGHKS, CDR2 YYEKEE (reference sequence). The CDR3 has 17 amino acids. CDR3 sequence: CTSSLVDATATNEKLFF. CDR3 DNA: TGTACCAGCAGCTTGGTGGATGCTACCGCAACTAATGAAAAACTGTTTTTT.